The 9 T cell receptor beta chains listed next were all sequenced from one sample in a study of PD-1 blockade in classical Hodgkin lymphoma. Libraries were prepared by immunoSEQ multiplex PCR; TCRdb keeps only in-frame clonotypes and omits some of them. The table lists 75,000 to 95,000 clones, approximately 83% of them singletons. Sample time point: cycle 4 day 1 (C4D1), after less than 7 weeks of nivolumab. Autologous stem cell transplantation was followed by relapse in every patient, and brentuximab vedotin exposure varied. This sample comprised peripheral blood mononuclear cells (PBMCs), obtained before the fourth cycle of nivolumab. Receptors originate from a human donor with classical Hodgkin lymphoma.

The chain carries TRBV7-2 and TRBJ1-2; D not resolved. Germline CDR1 SGHTA, CDR2 FQGNSA. CDR3 length: 15 residues. Trimming stripped 7 bases from V and 5 bases from J, with 20 bases between. The CDR3 is CASTRHPGVGYGYTF. CDR3 in DNA: TGTGCCAGCACGCGCCACCCCGGGGTAGGGTATGGCTACACCTTC.

V and J are TRBV7-2 and TRBJ2-7; D is unclear. The germline V gene encodes CDR1 SGHTA and CDR2 FQGNSA. V lost 1 base, J lost 2 bases, and 12 bases lay in between. CDR3 length equals 15 residues. CDR3 amino acids: CASSLVASGAYEQYF. DNA for the CDR3: TGTGCCAGCAGCTTAGTGGCTAGTGGAGCCTACGAGCAGTACTTC. The full variable domain, completed using reference TRBV7-2 and TRBJ2-7, is GAGVSQSPSNKVTEKGKDVELRCDPISGHTALYWYRQSLGQGLEFLIYFQGNSAPDKSGLPSDRFSAERTGGSVSTLTIQRTQQEDSAVYLCASSLVASGAYEQYFGPGTRLTVT.

This clone came up a few times. The rearrangement uses TRBV7-8 and TRBJ2-5; TRBD2 matches 9 bases. CDR1 and CDR2 (germline): SGHVS, FQNEAQ. The CDR3 spans 14 residues. V was clipped by 4 bases and J by 3 bases; unmatched bases: 3. CDR3 bases: TGTGCCAGCAGCTGGACTAGCGACAAAGAGACCCAGTACTTC. This gives the protein CASSWTSDKETQYF.

This clone was seen a handful of times. The chain joins TRBV5-4 to TRBJ2-7, with 10 bases lining up with TRBD1. Germline V gives CDR1 SGHNT, CDR2 YYREEE (reference sequence). The CDR3 consists of 14 residues. Losses at the gene ends were 5 bases for V and 6 bases for J; bases not matched to a gene: 8. DNA of the CDR3: TGTGCCAGCAGGACAGACAGGGGGCGCGGCGAGCAGTACTTC. Amino acid sequence: CASRTDRGRGEQYF.

The rearrangement joins TRBV7-9 to TRBJ2-3; D not certain. CDR1 and CDR2 (germline): SEHNR, FQNEAQ (reference sequence). This CDR3 has 13 residues. V was shortened by 8 bases and J by 0 bases, with 9 bases between the two germline ends. This chain's CDR3 is CASGLFSTDTQYF. CDR3 coding DNA: TGTGCCAGCGGCCTCTTTAGCACAGATACGCAGTATTTT. Complete variable domain (other parts from reference TRBV7-9 and TRBJ2-3): DTGVSQNPRHKITKRGQNVTFRCDPISEHNRLYWYRQTLGQGPEFLTYFQNEAQLEKSRLLSDRFSAERPKGSFSTLEIQRTEQGDSAMYLCASGLFSTDTQYFGPGTRLTVL.

This chain connects TRBV30 to TRBJ2-7, with TRBD1 as a possible D gene (5 bases). The length of the CDR3 is 12 residues. The germline V gene has CDR1 GTSNPN and CDR2 SVGIG (reference sequence). V lost 8 bases to trimming and J lost 7 bases, with 18 bases between them. The CDR3 sequence: CAGRVLTGEQYF. Here the CDR3 DNA reads TGTGCCGGCAGGGTCCTAACTGGTGAGCAGTACTTC.

The chain combines TRBV6-6 with TRBJ1-1, with TRBD1 matching 8 bases. Germline V gene sequence: CDR1 MNHNY, CDR2 SVGAGI (reference sequence). This CDR3 is built from 16 residues. V lost 2 bases and J lost 5; bases outside the gene matches: 10. DNA of the CDR3: TGTGCCAGCAGTTACAGACAGGGGCCGCGGATAACTGAAGCTTTCTTT. Its translation: CASSYRQGPRITEAFF.

This chain connects TRBV6-1 to TRBJ2-3; D is unclear. CDR1 is MNHNS, CDR2 SASEGT, per germline. Trimming pared 4 bases from V and 2 bases from J, leaving 4 bases between. This CDR3 has 12 residues. Written as DNA, the CDR3 is TGTGCCAGCAGTGCCTACACAGATACGCAGTATTTT. As protein: CASSAYTDTQYF.

This clone was seen once. The chain uses TRBV5-6 and TRBJ2-2, with D uncertain. The CDR3 loop spans 16 amino acids. V was cut by 4 bases and J by 4 bases, with 17 bases left in between. Germline V gene data show CDR1 as SGHDT and CDR2 as YYEEEE. CDR3 region: CASSLRTGSATGELFF. The CDR3 DNA reads TGTGCCAGCAGCCTGAGGACCGGGTCCGCCACCGGGGAGCTGTTTTTT. Full variable domain (rest looked up from reference TRBV5-6 and TRBJ2-2): DAGVTQSPTHLIKTRGQQVTLRCSPKSGHDTVSWYQQALGQGPQFIFQYYEEEERQRGNFPDRFSGHQFPNYSSELNVNALLLGDSALYLCASSLRTGSATGELFFGEGSRLTVL.